The sequence of this TCR beta chain was determined in a study of monozygotic twins with inflammatory bowel disease. Study results and caveats: What may have added variability to patient repertoires is that immunosuppressive treatments differed.

About this clonotype itself: The antigen is not known.

cDNA synthesis was performed in eight separate reactions for each sample. TCRdb derives one entry per CDR3 protein from the 5' RACE reads, leaving out DNA. Its listing shows 300,000 to 400,000 distinct CDR3 sequences. Sequenced: blood. The source of this sequence is a human donor with ulcerative colitis or Crohn's disease, or a healthy co-twin of an affected twin (not recorded which).

The CDR3: CASGGQEGTEAFF. The chain couples TRBV12-3 or TRBV12-4 to TRBJ1-1; TCRdb's D gene call, TRBD1, goes unchecked for lack of DNA. The CDR3 loop spans 13 amino acids.